Below, one TCR beta chain is given with its context. Its target is not known. Sequencing of TCR beta, carried out with a high-throughput approach, was applied to CD8+ and CD4+ T cells from the blood. The multiple sclerosis controls, all treatment-naive patients, had relapsing-remitting disease that was stable or active. RNA was extracted with the RNeasy kit, and a quantity of roughly 0.5 to 1 ug was reverse transcribed using random hexamers. Coverage of TCR beta CDR3 amplification by immunoSEQ multiplex PCR extended to 54 Vbeta and 13 Jbeta. TCRdb ran MiXCR on the immunoSEQ multiplex PCR reads and lists one entry per CDR3 protein. The sample consists of about 130,000 distinct CDR3 sequences, approximately 93% of them appearing once. This specimen comes from a study of CD8 T cells in Susac syndrome. Findings and caveats of the study: By the study's own acknowledgment, its TCR sequencing and HLA analysis included relatively few individuals.

Germline CDR1 reads SGHRS; CDR2 reads YFSETQ. The CDR3 sequence is 16 residues long. V was pared by 4 bases and J by 3 bases, with 5 bases of the junction left unmatched. This chain joins TRBV5-1 and TRBJ2-7, with 15 bases lining up with TRBD2. This TCR derives from a human donor with multiple sclerosis. The sample was CD8+ T cells from PBMCs. CDR3 in amino acids: CASSTWTSGRVYEQYV. CDR3 bases: TGCGCCAGCAGCACTTGGACTAGCGGGAGGGTCTACGAGCAGTACGTC.